This T cell receptor beta chain emerged from a study of OX40 agonist ivuxolimab in advanced cancers. Sequenced by immunoSEQ multiplex PCR; TCRdb stores in-frame clones only, minus some. Of about 20,000 clones listed, 75% to 95% are singletons. Germline V lookup: CDR1 PRHDT, CDR2 FYEKMQ (reference sequence). The V gene lost 2 bases and the J gene lost 0 bases, with 8 bases spanning the gap. The CDR3 is 14 residues long. This sequence joins TRBV13 and TRBJ2-7, with D tentatively TRBD1 (6 bases). The clonotype comes from an adult with an advanced solid tumor such as melanoma, head and neck, liver or kidney cancer. Sequencing was performed on CD4+ or CD8+ T cells sorted from blood, taken in a trial of the OX40 agonist ivuxolimab. For the CDR3, the DNA is TGTGCCAGCAGCTTACAGGGGAGCTCCTACGAGCAGTACTTC. It codes for CASSLQGSSYEQYF.